This T cell receptor (beta chain) was captured in a study of regulatory T cells in long-lasting Graves disease. CDR1 is PRHDT and CDR2 is FYEKMQ in the germline V gene (reference sequence). Between the trimmed V and J ends, which lost 5 bases and 2 bases, there was a span of 13 bases. This CDR3 is built from 14 residues. Arm-PCR with iRepertoire HTBI primers amplified the CDR3 regions for these TCR beta libraries. TCRdb analysed the multiplex PCR reads with MiXCR anew, one entry per CDR3 protein. Among about 430,000 distinct CDR3 sequences listed, 15% were seen once. A word on this clonotype: This likely reflects a read error, since a far larger clone is one base away.

Time point given: newly diagnosed GD, antithyroid drugs for less than 3 months. Following extraction of RNA from PBMCs, that RNA was used to make the TCR library. Diagnosis followed American Thyroid Association guidelines for Graves' disease. The authors drew patients from an endocrinology department in Xi'an, China. These data are also associated with another study on T cells in Graves' hyperthyroidism and ophthalmopathy. That work contributes: Most thyroid clonotypes expanded above 0.001 appeared in blood too.

Sequenced here: peripheral blood mononuclear cells (PBMCs), sampled at new diagnosis, from a patient treated with antithyroid drugs. V and J are TRBV13 and TRBJ2-7; D not resolved. The sequence was obtained from a woman in her forties with Graves disease. The CDR3 spells CASSRSGDPYEQYF. The CDR3 DNA reads as TGTGCCAGCAGCCGGTCAGGAGACCCCTACGAGCAGTACTTC.